This T cell receptor (beta chain) was identified during a study of blood T cell repertoires in COVID-19. Across the whole study: Nucleic acid was either cDNA or gDNA, and it came from T cells, B-cell-depleted T cells, or PBMCs.

Authors' methods: It was from reference gene primer amplification that nucleated cell counts were estimated. TCRdb's table, derived via immunoSEQ multiplex PCR, lists solely in-frame clones and lacks some. V and J calls and clone size are given by that table; D and trimming were obtained from the DNA. This table holds around 300,000 clones, around nine tenths found once. Recruitment covered fewer than 25 US areas and drew participants whose ages spanned about 18 to 90 years. Grouping used clinical history reported by participants in a survey and questionnaire. Looked up from germline, CDR1 is SGHRS and CDR2 is YFSETQ. There are 16 residues in the CDR3. Trimming cost V 5 bases and J 5 bases; bases outside gene matches: 7.

This rearrangement joins TRBV5-1 to TRBJ2-2, with 12 positions matching TRBD1. Input material: PBMCs or T cells enriched from blood (not recorded which). This TCR was recovered from a man aged 30-40 years who had recovered from COVID-19. CDR3: CASRYGTGGRTGELFF. The CDR3 nucleotides are TGCGCCAGCAGATATGGGACAGGGGGCCGAACCGGGGAGCTGTTTTTT.